This T cell receptor (beta chain) was recorded in a study of blood T cell repertoires in COVID-19. Germline CDR1 reads LNHNV; CDR2 reads YYDKDF (reference sequence). This CDR3 spans 15 amino acids. After removal of 5 bases from V and 9 bases from J, the junction contained 7 bases not matched to a gene. Clones were read by immunoSEQ multiplex PCR, and TCRdb kept only the in-frame ones, dropping some. The sample lists roughly 200,000 clones; over 70% were seen once. The clonotype was recovered from a man between 40 and 49 years old with acute or convalescent COVID-19. The chain couples TRBV15 to TRBJ1-6; TRBD1 matches 10 bases. The material sequenced was peripheral blood. DNA for the CDR3: TGTGCCACCAGCTCAGAGACAGGGGGCCTTTCACCCCTCCACTTT. It is translated as CATSSETGGLSPLHF.